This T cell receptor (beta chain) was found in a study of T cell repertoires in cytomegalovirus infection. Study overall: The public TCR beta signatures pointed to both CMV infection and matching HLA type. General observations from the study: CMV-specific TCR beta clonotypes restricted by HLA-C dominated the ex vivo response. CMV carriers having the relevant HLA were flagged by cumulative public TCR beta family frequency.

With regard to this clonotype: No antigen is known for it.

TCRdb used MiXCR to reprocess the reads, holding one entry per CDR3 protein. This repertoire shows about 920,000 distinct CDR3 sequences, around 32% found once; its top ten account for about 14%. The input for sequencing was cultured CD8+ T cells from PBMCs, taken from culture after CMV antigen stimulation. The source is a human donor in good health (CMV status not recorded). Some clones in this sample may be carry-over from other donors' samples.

DNA for the CDR3: TGTGCCAGCAGCCCTCCCACCGGGTCCCGATTTGAAGCTTTCTTT. It is translated as CASSPPTGSRFEAFF. This chain joins TRBV7-6 and TRBJ1-1; D gene ambiguous. CDR3 size: 15 residues. The germline V and J ends were trimmed by 5 bases and 7 bases, with 20 bases remaining between them. Germline CDR1 and CDR2: SGHVS and FNYEAQ.